This TCR beta chain was obtained from a study of regulatory T cells in long-lasting Graves disease. The study's findings and limits: Persistent disease exhibited a predilection for TRBV28, TRBJ1-2 and TRBJ2-5. New patients shared fewer public clonotypes (roughly 910) than persistent patients did (about 2,700).

The junction had 1 base not matched to a gene; V was cut back by 0 bases and J by 3 bases. Germline lookup yields CDR1 SGHRS and CDR2 YFSETQ. This CDR3 comprises 15 residues. This clonotype was observed many times. What it recognizes is unknown. This sample's time point: newly diagnosed GD, antithyroid drugs for less than 3 months. PBMCs provided the RNA from which the TCR library was made. Arm-PCR of CDR3 regions with iRepertoire HTBI primers generated TCR beta libraries. TCRdb redid the calling of the multiplex PCR reads with MiXCR, one entry per CDR3 protein. The table lists approximately 310,000 distinct CDR3 sequences, about 20% of them singletons, with around 37% in the top ten.

The material sequenced was peripheral blood mononuclear cells (PBMCs), taken at new diagnosis, from a patient treated with antithyroid drugs. This chain links TRBV5-1 with TRBJ2-2, with 8 bases matching TRBD2. The sequence derives from a female donor with Graves disease. CDR3 DNA sequence: TGCGCCAGCAGCTTGGCGGGAGGGTACACCGGGGAGCTGTTTTTT. It codes for CASSLAGGYTGELFF.